Included here is one T cell receptor beta chain sequence, with context. The CDR3 is 13 amino acids. The V gene lost 7 bases and the J gene lost 3 bases, with 12 bases spanning the gap. The data are from a study of blood T cell repertoires in COVID-19. Study overall: Sources were T cells, B-cell-depleted T cells, or PBMCs; the material itself was cDNA or gDNA.

Measured with immunoSEQ multiplex PCR; TCRdb has only the in-frame clones, and not every one. Of about 330,000 clones detected, 70% to 90% appear once; the ten largest clones hold around 4%. V gene TRBV12-3 or TRBV12-4 combines with J gene TRBJ1-1; a possible D gene is TRBD1 (6 bases). This receptor was obtained from a woman aged 45-60 years with active or convalescent COVID-19. Sequencing used peripheral blood. The CDR3 loop is CASKRDTDTEAFF. The CDR3 region has the DNA TGTGCCAGCAAAAGGGACACGGACACTGAAGCTTTCTTT.